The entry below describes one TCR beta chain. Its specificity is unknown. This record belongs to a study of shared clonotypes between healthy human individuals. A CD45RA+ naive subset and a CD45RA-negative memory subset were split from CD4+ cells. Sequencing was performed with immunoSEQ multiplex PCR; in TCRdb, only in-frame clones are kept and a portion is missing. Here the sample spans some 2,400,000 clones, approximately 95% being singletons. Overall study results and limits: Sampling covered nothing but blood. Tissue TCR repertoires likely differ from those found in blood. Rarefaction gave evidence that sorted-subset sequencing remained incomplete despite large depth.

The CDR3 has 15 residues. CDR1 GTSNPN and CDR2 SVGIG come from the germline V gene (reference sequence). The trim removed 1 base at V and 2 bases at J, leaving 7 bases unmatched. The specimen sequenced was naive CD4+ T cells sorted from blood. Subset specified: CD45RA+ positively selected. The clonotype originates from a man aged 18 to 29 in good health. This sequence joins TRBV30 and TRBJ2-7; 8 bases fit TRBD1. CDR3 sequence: CAWSELGQGTYEQYF. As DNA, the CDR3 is TGTGCCTGGAGTGAATTAGGACAGGGAACCTACGAGCAGTACTTC.